Listed below are T cell receptor beta chains from one sample, sequenced in a study of blood T cell repertoires in COVID-19. Clones were sequenced by immunoSEQ multiplex PCR, and TCRdb holds only the in-frame ones, with some missing. Of about 130,000 clones in the sample, about 80% are singletons; the top ten hold about 16%. Material: peripheral blood. The receptor set was obtained from a woman aged 50 to 65 with acute or convalescent COVID-19. Each CDR3 is given with its conserved first and last residue. A D gene is named only where the DNA matches it firmly. Clone size is given for some rows only: seen once, a few or many times, or a class if the clone is expanded.

d_call,v_call,clone_size,j_call,cdr3_aa,cdr3_nt
-,TRBV5-5,-,TRBJ1-4,CASSFITRGEKLFF,TGTGCCAGCAGCTTTATTACCCGCGGGGAAAAACTGTTTTTT
TRBD1,TRBV10-2,-,TRBJ1-5,CASSESTGEDQPQHF,TGCGCCAGCAGTGAGTCAACAGGGGAAGATCAGCCCCAGCATTTT
TRBD2,TRBV25-1,-,TRBJ2-2,CASSEITTPREAGELFF,TGTGCCAGCAGTGAAATCACCACCCCCCGGGAGGCCGGGGAGCTGTTTTTT
TRBD1,TRBV2,-,TRBJ2-7,CASTRRRDRAYEQYF,TGTGCCAGCACTCGGCGAAGGGACAGAGCCTACGAGCAGTACTTC
TRBD1,TRBV5-1,-,TRBJ1-1,CASSGGNTGTGSPEAFF,TGCGCCAGCAGCGGGGGGAACACCGGGACAGGGAGCCCTGAAGCTTTCTTT
-,TRBV12-3/TRBV12-4,-,TRBJ2-1,CASSAQGPNEQFF,TGTGCCAGCAGTGCCCAGGGGCCCAATGAGCAGTTCTTC
-,TRBV10-2,-,TRBJ1-5,CASSESVRGRNQPQHF,TGCGCCAGCAGTGAGTCAGTCAGGGGAAGGAATCAGCCCCAGCATTTT
-,TRBV18,-,TRBJ1-2,CASSPDRQDYGYTF,TGTGCCAGCTCACCTGACAGGCAGGACTATGGCTACACCTTC
-,TRBV5-1,-,TRBJ2-3,CASSSSGTDTQYF,TGCGCCAGCAGTTCGAGTGGCACAGATACGCAGTATTTT
TRBD1,TRBV13,once,TRBJ1-6,CASSLGGQAYSPLHF,TGTGCCAGCAGCTTAGGGGGACAGGCCTATTCACCCCTCCACTTT
-,TRBV5-8,-,TRBJ2-1,CASSLRGGRTYNEQFF,TGTGCCAGCAGCTTGAGAGGTGGCAGAACCTACAATGAGCAGTTCTTC
-,TRBV27,few,TRBJ1-1,CASSSSGQLNTEAFF,TGTGCCAGCAGTTCCAGCGGACAGTTGAACACTGAAGCTTTCTTT
-,TRBV9,few,TRBJ1-6,CASSDRDTLHF,TGTGCCAGCAGCGACCGGGACACCCTCCACTTT
-,TRBV6-5,-,TRBJ2-7,CASSVTYEQYF,TGTGCCAGCAGCGTTACCTACGAGCAGTACTTC
-,TRBV27,-,TRBJ1-6,CASRQGRSPLHF,TGTGCCAGCAGACAGGGAAGGTCACCCCTCCACTTT
-,TRBV29-1,once,TRBJ2-6,CSAVVRGGAGANVLTF,TGCAGCGCAGTGGTTAGGGGGGGCGCTGGGGCCAACGTCCTGACTTTC
-,TRBV14,-,TRBJ1-1,CASSQDSRGGRLTEAFF,TGTGCCAGCAGCCAAGATAGTAGGGGGGGCAGATTAACTGAAGCTTTCTTT
-,TRBV2,-,TRBJ2-7,CASSLAGEQYF,TGTGCCAGCAGTCTAGCTGGTGAGCAGTACTTC
TRBD2,TRBV7-2,-,TRBJ2-1,CASSLVSGSQFF,TGTGCCAGCAGCTTAGTTAGCGGGTCGCAGTTCTTC
TRBD2,TRBV12-5,-,TRBJ2-5,CASGLPGLAGAETQYF,TGTGCTAGTGGTTTGCCGGGACTAGCGGGGGCAGAGACCCAGTACTTC
-,TRBV5-1,-,TRBJ2-3,CASSFPTGSPNTQYF,TGCGCCAGCAGCTTCCCGACAGGCTCACCAAATACGCAGTATTTT
TRBD1,TRBV29-1,-,TRBJ1-2,CSGKGAAGYTF,TGCAGCGGTAAGGGGGCGGCTGGCTACACCTTC
-,TRBV4-2,-,TRBJ2-6,CASSQRTVSGANVLTF,TGTGCCAGCAGCCAACGCACAGTGTCTGGGGCCAACGTCCTGACTTTC
TRBD1,TRBV6-5,few,TRBJ1-1,CASRSGDREAFF,TGTGCCAGCAGGAGCGGGGACAGGGAAGCTTTCTTT
TRBD1,TRBV3-1/TRBV3-2,few,TRBJ2-6,CASSQGQVSGANVLTF,TGTGCCAGCAGCCAGGGACAGGTCTCTGGGGCCAACGTCCTGACTTTC
-,TRBV7-2,-,TRBJ2-2,CASSLPGSNTGELFF,TGTGCCAGCAGCTTACCCGGTTCGAACACCGGGGAGCTGTTTTTT
-,TRBV7-2,-,TRBJ1-6,CASSFLRGTYNSPLHF,TGTGCCAGCAGCTTTCTAAGGGGAACCTATAATTCACCCCTCCACTTT
TRBD1,TRBV11-3,-,TRBJ2-2,CASSFIGQGGTGELFF,TGTGCCAGCAGCTTTATAGGACAGGGGGGCACCGGGGAGCTGTTTTTT
-,TRBV5-1,-,TRBJ1-1,CASSFRGVNTEAFF,TGCGCCAGCAGCTTTAGGGGCGTGAACACTGAAGCTTTCTTT
TRBD1,TRBV7-2,few,TRBJ2-4,CASSLNLAVDRVDIQYF,TGTGCCAGCAGCTTAAATTTAGCTGTTGACAGGGTGGACATTCAGTACTTC
-,TRBV5-5,-,TRBJ2-1,CASSLAGAGAAYNEQFF,TGTGCCAGCAGCTTGGCCGGGGCGGGGGCGGCCTACAATGAGCAGTTCTTC
-,TRBV29-1,once,TRBJ2-1,CSVPTVYNEQFF,TGCAGCGTCCCGACAGTTTACAATGAGCAGTTCTTC
TRBD2,TRBV9,-,TRBJ2-1,CASSTGTSGGWNEQFF,TGTGCCAGCAGTACCGGGACTAGCGGGGGGTGGAATGAGCAGTTCTTC
-,TRBV11-2,-,TRBJ2-1,CASSLEGPGSGLYEQFF,TGTGCCAGCAGCTTAGAGGGTCCCGGGAGCGGCCTCTATGAGCAGTTCTTC
-,TRBV2,-,TRBJ1-2,CASSEERNRLYGYTF,TGTGCCAGCAGTGAAGAGAGGAACCGCTTATATGGCTACACCTTC
TRBD1,TRBV27,-,TRBJ1-2,CASSPKIDRVGGYTF,TGTGCCAGCAGCCCCAAAATCGACAGGGTGGGTGGCTACACCTTC
TRBD1,TRBV5-6,-,TRBJ1-1,CASTIPGGTEAFF,TGTGCCAGCACCATCCCAGGGGGCACTGAAGCTTTCTTT
-,TRBV28,-,TRBJ2-1,CASSLDPRGNEQFF,TGTGCCAGCAGTTTAGACCCTAGGGGGAATGAGCAGTTCTTC
-,TRBV5-1,-,TRBJ2-1,CASSLASNEQFF,TGCGCCAGCAGCTTGGCTAGCAATGAGCAGTTCTTC
-,TRBV19,-,TRBJ2-2,CASSIKGGSTGELFF,TGTGCCAGTAGTATTAAGGGGGGGAGCACCGGGGAGCTGTTTTTT
TRBD2,TRBV4-1,-,TRBJ2-1,CASSQSTGLAGGRTYNEQFF,TGCGCCAGCAGCCAATCTACCGGACTAGCGGGGGGTCGAACCTACAATGAGCAGTTCTTC
TRBD1,TRBV5-4,-,TRBJ2-3,CASSTGQGFGADTQYF,TGTGCCAGCAGCACTGGACAGGGTTTCGGCGCAGATACGCAGTATTTT
-,TRBV9,-,TRBJ2-5,CASSVSGETQYF,TGTGCCAGCAGCGTAAGCGGAGAGACCCAGTACTTC
TRBD1,TRBV6-5,-,TRBJ1-1,CASSSQGAGGTEAFF,TGTGCCAGCAGTTCACAGGGGGCGGGCGGCACTGAAGCTTTCTTT
-,TRBV29-1,-,TRBJ1-2,CSVGAGTYGYTF,TGCAGCGTTGGGGCAGGTACCTATGGCTACACCTTC
-,TRBV5-1,-,TRBJ2-5,CASSPPEHQETQYF,TGCGCCAGCAGCCCTCCCGAGCACCAAGAGACCCAGTACTTC
-,TRBV19,-,TRBJ1-5,CASSISGRGSDQPQHF,TGTGCCAGTAGTATATCGGGCAGGGGATCGGATCAGCCCCAGCATTTT